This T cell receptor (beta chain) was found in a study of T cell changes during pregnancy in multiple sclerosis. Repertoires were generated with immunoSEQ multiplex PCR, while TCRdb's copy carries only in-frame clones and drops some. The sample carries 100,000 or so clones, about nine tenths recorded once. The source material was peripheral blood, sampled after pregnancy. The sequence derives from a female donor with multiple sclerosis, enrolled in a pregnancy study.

In nucleotides, the CDR3 is TGTGCCAGCAGATACGGACTTAACTATAATTCACCCCTCCACTTT. Its translation is CASRYGLNYNSPLHF. The rearrangement links TRBV27 to TRBJ1-6; D gene ambiguous. V gave up 6 bases and J gave up 3 bases, with 12 bases separating them. Germline V gene data show CDR1 as MNHEY and CDR2 as SMNVEV (reference sequence). CDR3 length: 15 residues.